The source of this TCR beta chain is a study of PD-L1 blockade in urothelial cancer. Study-wide points: Below-median pretreatment blood TCR clonality was a predictor of better survival. Greater 3-week expansion of tumor-associated blood clones was recorded for durable-benefit patients.

Germline lookup yields CDR1 SQVTM and CDR2 ANQGSEA. The CDR3 contains 14 residues. V was pared by 7 bases and J by 2 bases, with 7 bases of the junction left unmatched. Metastatic or locally advanced urothelial carcinoma was present in the patients. Every patient provided from 1 to 8 samples, collected pretreatment and on-treatment. The repertoire was sequenced with immunoSEQ multiplex PCR; TCRdb's copy has only in-frame clones and lacks some. The sample carries about 32,000 clones, 87% recorded once. This clone was seen once. Its antigen is unidentified. The origin of this receptor is a man aged 50-59 years with urothelial cancer. The material sequenced was PBMCs, taken around atezolizumab (anti-PD-L1) treatment. This chain connects TRBV29-1 to TRBJ2-1; TRBD1 aligns across 8 bases. DNA of the CDR3: TGCAGCGCCACGGACAGGGTAGCCTACAATGAGCAGTTCTTC. Its protein product is CSATDRVAYNEQFF.